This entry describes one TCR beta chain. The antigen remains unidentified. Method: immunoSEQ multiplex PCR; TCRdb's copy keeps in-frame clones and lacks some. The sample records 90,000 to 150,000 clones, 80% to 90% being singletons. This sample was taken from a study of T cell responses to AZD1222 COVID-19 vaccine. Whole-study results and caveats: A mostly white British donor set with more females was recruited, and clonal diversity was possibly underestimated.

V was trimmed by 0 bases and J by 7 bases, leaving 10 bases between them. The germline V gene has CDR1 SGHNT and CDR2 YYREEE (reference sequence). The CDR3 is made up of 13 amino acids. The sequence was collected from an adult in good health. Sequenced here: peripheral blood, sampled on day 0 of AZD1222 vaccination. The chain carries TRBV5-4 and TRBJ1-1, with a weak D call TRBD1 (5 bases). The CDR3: CASSLVGAGEAFF. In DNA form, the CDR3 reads TGTGCCAGCAGCTTGGTAGGGGCGGGTGAAGCTTTCTTT.